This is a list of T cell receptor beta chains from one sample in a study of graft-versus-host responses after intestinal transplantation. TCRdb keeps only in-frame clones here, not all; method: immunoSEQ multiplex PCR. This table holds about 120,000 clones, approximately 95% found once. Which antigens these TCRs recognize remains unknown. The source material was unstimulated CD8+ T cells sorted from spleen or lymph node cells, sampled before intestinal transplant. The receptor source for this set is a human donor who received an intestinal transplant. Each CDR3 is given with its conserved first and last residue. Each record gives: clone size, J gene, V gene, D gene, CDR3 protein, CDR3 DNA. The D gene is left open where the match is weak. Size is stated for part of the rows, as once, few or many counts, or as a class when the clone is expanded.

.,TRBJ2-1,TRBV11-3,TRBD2,CASSLVLAGGPPYNEQFF,TGTGCCAGCAGCTTAGTACTAGCGGGAGGGCCCCCCTACAATGAGCAGTTCTTC
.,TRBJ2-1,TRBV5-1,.,CASTSDINEQFF,TGCGCCAGCACTTCAGACATAAATGAGCAGTTCTTC
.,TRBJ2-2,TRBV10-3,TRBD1,CAIKDRGWTGELFF,TGTGCCATCAAAGACAGGGGGTGGACCGGGGAGCTGTTTTTT
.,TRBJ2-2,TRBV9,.,CASSDIGQITGELFF,TGTGCCAGCAGTGATATTGGACAGATCACCGGGGAGCTGTTTTTT
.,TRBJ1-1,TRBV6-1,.,CASSVQQGNTEAFF,TGTGCCAGCAGTGTACAACAGGGAAACACTGAAGCTTTCTTT
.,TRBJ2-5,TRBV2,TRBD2,CASTFIAGVQETQYF,TGTGCCAGCACTTTTATAGCGGGAGTCCAAGAGACCCAGTACTTC
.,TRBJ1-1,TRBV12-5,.,CASGLSRRGAEVYTEAFF,TGTGCTAGTGGTTTGTCCAGGAGGGGGGCGGAGGTGTACACTGAAGCTTTCTTT
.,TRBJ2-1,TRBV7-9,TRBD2,CASVQTSERNNEQFF,TGTGCCAGCGTACAAACTAGCGAGCGGAACAATGAGCAGTTCTTC
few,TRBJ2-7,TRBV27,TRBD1,CASSPGQGGYEQYF,TGTGCCAGCAGTCCGGGACAGGGAGGGTACGAGCAGTACTTC
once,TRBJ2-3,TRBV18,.,CASSSFPPGSTQYF,TGTGCCAGCTCATCATTTCCACCAGGGTCTACGCAGTATTTT
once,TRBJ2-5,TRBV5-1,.,CASSLNSIETQYF,TGCGCCAGCAGCTTGAACTCGATTGAGACCCAGTACTTC
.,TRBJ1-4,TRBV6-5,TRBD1,CASSYSWGQGNEKLFF,TGTGCCAGCAGTTACTCGTGGGGACAGGGTAATGAAAAACTGTTTTTT
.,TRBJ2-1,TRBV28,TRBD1,CASSEPGQGNEQFF,TGTGCCAGCAGTGAACCGGGACAGGGCAATGAGCAGTTCTTC
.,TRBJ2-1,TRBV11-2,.,CASSLGRGDSGFF,TGTGCCAGCAGCTTAGGCAGGGGGGACAGCGGGTTCTTC
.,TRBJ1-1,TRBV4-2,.,CASSQDGAWAEAFF,TGTGCCAGCAGCCAAGATGGGGCTTGGGCTGAAGCTTTCTTT
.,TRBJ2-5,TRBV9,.,CASSVEWGQAEQYF,TGTGCCAGCAGCGTAGAGTGGGGCCAGGCAGAGCAGTACTTC
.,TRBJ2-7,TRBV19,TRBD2,CASSIDGRASYEQYF,TGTGCCAGTAGTATTGACGGGAGGGCCTCCTACGAGCAGTACTTC
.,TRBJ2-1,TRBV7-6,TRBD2,CASSLGLAGGSYNEQFF,TGTGCCAGCAGCTTAGGGCTAGCGGGAGGCTCCTACAATGAGCAGTTCTTC
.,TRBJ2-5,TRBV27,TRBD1,CASSSPGTGQETQYF,TGTGCCAGCAGTTCCCCCGGGACAGGGCAAGAGACCCAGTACTTC
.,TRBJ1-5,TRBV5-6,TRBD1,CASSIRDRGGQPQHF,TGTGCCAGCAGCATCCGGGACAGGGGAGGTCAGCCCCAGCATTTT
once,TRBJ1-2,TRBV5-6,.,CASSLGGDFGYGYTF,TGTGCCAGCAGCTTGGGTGGGGACTTTGGCTATGGCTACACCTTC
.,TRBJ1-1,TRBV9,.,CASSVAGVRGNTEAFF,TGTGCCAGCAGCGTAGCTGGAGTTAGGGGAAACACTGAAGCTTTCTTT
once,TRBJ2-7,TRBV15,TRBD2,CATSSGGSGYEQYF,TGTGCCACCAGCAGCGGGGGGTCGGGGTACGAGCAGTACTTC
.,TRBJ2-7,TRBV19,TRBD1,CASSSGQGAYEQYF,TGTGCCAGTAGTTCGGGACAGGGGGCCTACGAGCAGTACTTC
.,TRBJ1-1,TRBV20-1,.,CSAPLGSGAFF,TGCAGTGCTCCACTAGGTAGTGGAGCTTTCTTT
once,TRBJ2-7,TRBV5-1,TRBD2,CASSLYAAGLAYNEQYF,TGCGCCAGCAGCTTGTATGCGGCTGGACTAGCTTACAACGAGCAGTACTTC
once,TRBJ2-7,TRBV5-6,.,CASSFLVGEQYF,TGTGCCAGCAGCTTTCTGGTAGGGGAGCAGTACTTC
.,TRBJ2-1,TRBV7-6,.,CASSPQGSEQFF,TGTGCCAGCAGCCCCCAGGGAAGTGAGCAGTTCTTC